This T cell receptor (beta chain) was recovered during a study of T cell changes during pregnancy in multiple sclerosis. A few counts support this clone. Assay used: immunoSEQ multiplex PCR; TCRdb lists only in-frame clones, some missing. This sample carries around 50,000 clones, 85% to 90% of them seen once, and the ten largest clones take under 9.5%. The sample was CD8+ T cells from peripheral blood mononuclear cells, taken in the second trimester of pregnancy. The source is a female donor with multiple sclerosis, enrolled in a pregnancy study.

The CDR3 here is CASGLVLTDEMNTEAFF. CDR3 sequence (DNA): TGTGCTAGTGGTTTGGTATTAACAGATGAGATGAACACTGAAGCTTTCTTT. The chain has TRBV12-5 and TRBJ1-1; D is ambiguous. Germline V gene data show CDR1 as LGHNT and CDR2 as FRNRAP. The CDR3 has 17 residues. Trimming pared 0 bases from V and 0 bases from J, leaving 14 bases between.